A selection of T cell receptor beta chains follows, all from one sample in a study of PD-1 blockade in classical Hodgkin lymphoma. Sequenced by immunoSEQ multiplex PCR; TCRdb stores in-frame clones only, minus some. The sample has around 28,000 clones; around 86% are singletons. The sample consisted of CD4+ T cells from blood, taken before the fourth cycle of nivolumab. The receptors were gathered from a human donor with classical Hodgkin lymphoma. Both conserved end residues are part of each CDR3. D genes are given only for firm matches. Not all rows give a size; the values are once, few, many and, for expanded clones, a class.

D,size,V,J,CDR3,DNA
NA,NA,TRBV7-8,TRBJ2-3,CASSLVTGTDTQYF,TGTGCCAGCAGCTTGGTCACAGGGACAGATACGCAGTATTTT
NA,NA,TRBV6-1,TRBJ1-2,CASSLGVGGYTF,TGTGCCAGCAGTTTAGGGGTGGGCGGCTACACCTTC
TRBD1,NA,TRBV19,TRBJ1-5,CASSNAGTGRHQPQHF,TGTGCCAGTAGTAACGCCGGGACAGGGAGGCATCAGCCCCAGCATTTT
TRBD1,NA,TRBV5-1,TRBJ1-2,CASSPTITPGTAYGYTF,TGCGCCAGCAGCCCAACTATCACACCAGGGACAGCGTATGGCTACACCTTC
NA,few,TRBV18,TRBJ2-7,CASSPPQSLGEQYF,TGTGCCAGCTCACCCCCCCAGAGCCTAGGCGAGCAGTACTTC
NA,NA,TRBV28,TRBJ1-5,CASSQVRDASNQPQHF,TGTGCCAGCAGCCAGGTCCGGGACGCGAGCAATCAGCCCCAGCATTTT
TRBD2,once,TRBV5-5,TRBJ2-1,CASSHRWRERNEQFF,TGTGCCAGCAGCCATCGTTGGCGGGAGAGGAATGAGCAGTTCTTC
NA,NA,TRBV11-2,TRBJ2-7,CASRDGVVYEQYF,TGTGCCAGCAGGGATGGAGTTGTCTACGAGCAGTACTTC
NA,NA,TRBV7-9,TRBJ2-5,CASSLGGSSGDLQETQYF,TGTGCCAGCAGCTTAGGGGGGAGTAGCGGAGATCTCCAAGAGACCCAGTACTTC
NA,NA,TRBV30,TRBJ2-5,CAWSDPGQRQETQYF,TGTGCCTGGAGTGACCCCGGGCAGCGCCAAGAGACCCAGTACTTC
NA,NA,TRBV10-2,TRBJ2-5,CASSRTGLFQETQYF,TGCGCCAGCAGTAGAACAGGACTGTTTCAAGAGACCCAGTACTTC
TRBD1,NA,TRBV14,TRBJ2-1,CASSLRQGSHNEQFF,TGTGCCAGCAGCCTCAGACAGGGCAGCCACAATGAGCAGTTCTTC
NA,NA,TRBV6-6,TRBJ2-7,CASHIGNNEQYF,TGTGCCAGCCATATAGGGAACAACGAGCAGTACTTC
TRBD2,NA,TRBV7-9,TRBJ2-3,CASSSTSGGAPSTDTQYF,TGTGCCAGCAGCTCAACTAGCGGGGGGGCTCCTAGCACAGATACGCAGTATTTT
TRBD2,NA,TRBV4-1,TRBJ2-1,CASSQLGLATSEQFF,TGCGCCAGCAGCCAACTGGGACTAGCGACGAGTGAGCAGTTCTTC
NA,NA,TRBV27,TRBJ2-3,CASTLGWGSTDTQYF,TGTGCCAGCACCCTGGGGTGGGGAAGCACAGATACGCAGTATTTT
NA,NA,TRBV11-2,TRBJ2-4,CASSLVRKNIQYF,TGTGCCAGCAGCTTAGTTCGGAAAAACATTCAGTACTTC
TRBD1,NA,TRBV6-4,TRBJ1-2,CASSDSVGQGANYGYTF,TGTGCCAGCAGTGACTCAGTTGGTCAGGGGGCCAACTATGGCTACACCTTC
NA,NA,TRBV6-5,TRBJ1-6,CASSPGNRETPLHF,TGTGCCAGCAGTCCCGGCAACAGGGAGACACCCCTCCACTTT
NA,NA,TRBV28,TRBJ2-6,CASSFLDSGANVLTF,TGTGCCAGCAGTTTTTTGGACTCTGGGGCCAACGTCCTGACTTTC
NA,NA,TRBV5-6,TRBJ1-2,CASSLARGPGYGYTF,TGTGCCAGCAGCTTAGCCCGGGGGCCGGGCTATGGCTACACCTTC
TRBD2,NA,TRBV9,TRBJ2-7,CASSPEASGGEQYF,TGTGCCAGCAGCCCCGAGGCTAGCGGGGGGGAGCAGTACTTC